This T cell receptor (beta chain) was identified during a study of blood T cell repertoires in COVID-19. V lost 5 bases to trimming and J lost 2 bases, with 16 bases between them. The CDR3 loop spans 15 amino acids. CDR1 and CDR2 from the germline V gene are KGHSH and LQKENI. Sequenced by immunoSEQ multiplex PCR; TCRdb stores in-frame clones only, minus some. This sample has some 180,000 clones, with more than 70% found just once. The chain joins TRBV18 to TRBJ2-7; TRBD1 might be the D (6 bases). Specimen: peripheral blood. This clonotype originated in a man in his forties with active or convalescent COVID-19. CDR3 loop: CASSEGLTGTYEQYF. The CDR3 nucleotides read TGTGCCAGCTCAGAAGGCCTTACAGGGACCTACGAGCAGTACTTC. The full variable domain, with the rest looked up from reference TRBV18 and TRBJ2-7, is NAGVMQNPRHLVRRRGQEARLRCSPMKGHSHVYWYRQLPEEGLKFMVYLQKENIIDESGMPKERFSAEFPKEGPSILRIQQVVRGDSAAYFCASSEGLTGTYEQYFGPGTRLTVT.